The sequence of this T cell receptor beta chain was determined in a study of T cell clones after liver transplantation (dated by TCRdb to between 2017 and 2020). Regarding the study in general: The samples were obtained from ITN030ST, a randomized trial that attempted immunosuppression withdrawal within 2 years after liver transplantation. A cohort of 8 liver transplant recipients was studied, of whom 3 were classified as tolerant and 5 as non-tolerant. Blood samples were collected pre-transplant, pre-randomization before withdrawal, and post-randomization after either complete withdrawal or failed withdrawal. To count as tolerant, a recipient had to stay completely off immunosuppression for at least one year without liver enzymes climbing beyond twice the upper limit of normal. The subjects received no induction therapy and were kept on standard immunosuppression until randomization at 12-24 months post-transplant. Three of the eight recipients were HCV-positive; the others were transplanted for non-autoimmune, non-viral indications. Donor-reactive T cell clones were identified by TCRbeta sequencing after a pre-transplant mixed lymphocyte reaction and then tracked in post-transplant blood. Third party-reactive TCRbeta sequences were also identified from pre-transplant MLRs to serve as an antigen-independent comparator for donor-reactive sequences.

As for this clone: What this receptor recognizes is not known. One base away there is no much larger clone; base qualities are not given.

Thawed unstimulated PBMCs were stained for CD3, CD4 and CD8 and FACS-sorted into CD3+CD4+ and CD3+CD8+ populations. All 8 studied subjects were randomized to immunosuppression withdrawal. Genomic DNA was isolated with the Qiagen DNeasy Blood and Tissue Kit. High-throughput TCRbeta CDR3 sequencing of frozen genomic DNA was performed by immunoSEQ, with PCR amplification, mapping, bias correction and internal controls included. The study's processing was this. Productive rearrangements were retained, and unique TCRbeta sequences were defined by the CDR3 nucleotide sequence together with the V and J gene. A sequence counted as donor-reactive only if the sequence showed at least 5-fold expansion in CFSE-low cells compared with unstimulated pre-transplant cells and had a frequency of at least 0.01%. Minimum frequency thresholds were set for each subject on the basis of the unstimulated sample with the lowest template count, so that a detection power of at least 90% was ensured. Jensen-Shannon divergence between the top 1000 TCRbeta sequences post-transplant and pre-transplant was used to measure repertoire turnover. Changes in detection of donor-reactive sequences were tested with two-sided Fisher's exact tests. Sourced from immuneACCESS, this table was stored by TCRdb with only in-frame sequences that have V and J called. A share of the clones is absent; for the studies checked, an unresolved V gene accounts for under half, and the remainder has no known explanation. V and J calls and clone size follow that table, whereas D and trimming were derived from the DNA. This sample is represented by around 100,000 clones; around 80% of them were singletons. The ten largest clones take up less than 3% of the sample.

Points the paper makes about the study in general: A significant post-transplant decrease in circulating donor-reactive CD4 TCRbeta sequences was observed in most of the 8 subjects, irrespective of tolerance or HCV status. When repertoire turnover was accounted for, significantly reduced detection of donor-reactive sequences was found in 7 of 8 subjects for CD4 and in 8 of 8 subjects for CD8. Because allograft tissue specimens were not available, migration of donor-reactive T cells into the graft, rather than deletion, may have occurred. The decline in donor-reactive sequences exceeded the decline in third party-reactive sequences, suggesting partial antigen-specific deletion that was unrelated to withdrawal success. In two subjects, low numbers of available donor cells limited the measurable donor-reactive repertoire. The conclusions were preliminary, being limited by small, heterogeneous patient numbers and by non-standardized post-transplant time points.

This clonotype originated in a human patient who received a liver transplant. Some T cells may originate with the graft donor following a transplant. The material sequenced was CD4+ T cells from blood, taken approximately 45 months after liver transplant.

The DNA sequence reads TGCGCCAGCAGCCCGACACCGGGACTAGCGGGTGAGCAGTTCTTC. It specifies CASSPTPGLAGEQFF. The chain is assembled from TRBV5-1 and TRBJ2-1, with TRBD2 matching 12 junction bases. The CDR3 contains 15 residues, cysteine and phenylalanine counted. CDR3 DNA is the only sequence kept; it has 45 bases, read in frame from the first base. Per the germline V gene, SGHRS is the CDR1 and YFSETQ is the CDR2. V is pruned by 4 bases and J by 9 bases, leaving 8 bases of the junction without a gene match. Reference TRBV5-1 and TRBJ2-1 proteins supply the regions before and after the CDR3; the full variable domain is: KAGVTQTPRYLIKTRGQQVTLSCSPISGHRSVSWYQQTPGQGLQFLFEYFSETQRNKGNFPGRFSGRQFSNSRSEMNVSTLELGDSALYLCASSPTPGLAGEQFFGPGTRLTVL.